This entry concerns a single T cell receptor beta chain. The CDR3 consists of 16 residues. Trimming shortened V by 8 bases and J by 0 bases, and 16 bases separated the two germline ends. These data originate in a study of T-cell reconstitution after alpha-beta-depleted transplantation in children. As it was prepared, the TCRbeta library received unique molecular identifiers. Each CDR3 protein is one row after TCRdb ran MiXCR on the PCR reads. The sample shows a few hundred thousand distinct CDR3 sequences, 18% of them seen only once. Specimen: PBMCs from the stem cell graft donor, collected from the stem cell graft. The chain links TRBV12-3 or TRBV12-4 to TRBJ2-2; either TRBD1 or TRBD2 may fit D (6 bases each). This clonotype was obtained from a human donor who donated a stem cell graft to a child with acute lymphoblastic leukemia. The CDR3 is CASAPRRGSNTGELFF. The CDR3 coding sequence is TGTGCCAGCGCCCCGAGGAGGGGGTCGAACACCGGGGAGCTGTTTTTT.